Listed below are T cell receptor beta chains from one sample, sequenced in a study of blood T cells in healthy people across ages. Each CDR3 protein is one row after TCRdb ran MiXCR on the 5' RACE reads. The table shows 2 million or so distinct CDR3 sequences, with roughly 52% occurring only once. The source material was blood. The source of these receptors is a woman in her thirties or forties in good health. Each CDR3 is given with its conserved first and last residue. The order of the fields is J gene, V gene, clone size, D gene, CDR3 protein, CDR3 DNA. The D gene is left open where the match is weak. Clone size is given for some rows only: seen once, a few or many times, or a class if the clone is expanded.

TRBJ2-5	TRBV6-2/TRBV6-3	few	TRBD1	CASSLPGQAKKTQYF	TGTGCCAGCAGCCTGCCGGGACAGGCCAAGAAGACCCAGTACTTC
TRBJ2-3	TRBV20-1	NA	NA	CSARDYGGADTQYF	TGCAGTGCTAGAGATTACGGGGGCGCAGATACGCAGTATTTT
TRBJ2-1	TRBV12-3/TRBV12-4	NA	TRBD2	CASSRPGGRGNEQFF	TGTGCCAGCAGCCGCCCCGGGGGGAGGGGCAATGAGCAGTTCTTC
TRBJ2-7	TRBV4-3	NA	TRBD1	CASSQDRAGGHEQYF	TGCGCCAGCAGCCAAGATCGGGCAGGGGGCCACGAGCAGTACTTC
TRBJ1-4	TRBV4-3	few	TRBD1	CASSPGTDRGKLFF	TGCGCCAGCAGCCCAGGGACAGACAGGGGGAAACTGTTTTTT
TRBJ1-5	TRBV7-2	NA	NA	CASSLTTGENQPQHF	TGTGCCAGCAGCTTAACAACAGGAGAGAACCAGCCCCAGCATTTT
TRBJ2-7	TRBV28	few	NA	CASSPPGGHYEQYF	TGTGCCAGCAGTCCACCCGGGGGACACTACGAGCAGTACTTC
TRBJ2-7	TRBV11-2	NA	NA	CVSSHRGGSYEQYF	TGTGTCAGCAGCCATCGAGGTGGCTCGTACGAGCAGTACTTC
TRBJ1-2	TRBV28	NA	NA	CASSLFRGSYGYTF	TGTGCCAGCAGTTTGTTCCGGGGCTCCTATGGCTACACCTTC
TRBJ2-1	TRBV5-1	few	NA	CVSQGFANEQFF	TGCGTGTCACAGGGCTTTGCCAATGAGCAGTTCTTC
TRBJ2-5	TRBV11-1	NA	TRBD2	CASSLELAGNAQYF	TGTGCCAGCAGCTTAGAACTAGCGGGTAACGCCCAGTACTTC
TRBJ2-3	TRBV18	once	TRBD2	CASSRGLATSTDTQYF	TGTGCCAGCTCACGAGGACTAGCGACTAGCACAGATACGCAGTATTTT
TRBJ1-2	TRBV7-9	NA	NA	CASSGGVDSYGYTF	TGTGCCAGCAGCGGAGGGGTAGATTCCTATGGCTACACCTTC
TRBJ1-5	TRBV20-1	NA	TRBD1	CSAREGTEINQPQHF	TGCAGTGCTAGAGAGGGGACAGAGATCAATCAGCCCCAGCATTTT
TRBJ2-7	TRBV20-1	NA	TRBD2	CSARARLAGVRWGEQYF	TGCAGTGCTAGGGCGAGACTAGCGGGGGTAAGGTGGGGCGAGCAGTACTTC
TRBJ2-1	TRBV6-5	NA	TRBD2	CASTGLAGVGNEQFF	TGTGCCAGCACCGGACTAGCGGGGGTAGGGAATGAGCAGTTCTTC
TRBJ2-1	TRBV29-1	few	NA	CSVEDRPGTEVYNEQFF	TGCAGCGTTGAGGACCGGCCAGGTACAGAGGTGTACAATGAGCAGTTCTTC
TRBJ2-1	TRBV20-1	NA	TRBD2	CSGRLAGYNEQFF	TGCAGTGGGAGGCTAGCGGGGTACAATGAGCAGTTCTTC
TRBJ2-4	TRBV6-2/TRBV6-3	NA	TRBD2	CASNPVWGGGSKNIQYF	TGTGCCAGCAATCCCGTGTGGGGGGGAGGATCCAAAAACATTCAGTACTTC
TRBJ1-4	TRBV20-1	NA	TRBD1	CSAREPGTGVEKLFF	TGCAGTGCTAGAGAGCCCGGGACAGGGGTCGAAAAACTGTTTTTT
TRBJ1-1	TRBV7-3	many	NA	CASSLGGVNTEAFF	TGTGCCAGCAGCTTAGGGGGGGTGAACACTGAAGCTTTCTTT
TRBJ2-7	TRBV27	NA	NA	CASNPDGFSYEQYF	TGTGCCAGCAACCCGGACGGCTTCTCCTACGAGCAGTACTTC
TRBJ2-3	TRBV12-3/TRBV12-4	NA	NA	CASSTLRGRETTDTQYF	TGTGCCAGCAGTACCCTGCGGGGAAGAGAAACCACAGATACGCAGTATTTT
TRBJ1-2	TRBV12-3/TRBV12-4	few	TRBD1	CASSLMGTGSNYGYTF	TGTGCCAGCAGTTTAATGGGGACAGGTTCTAACTATGGCTACACCTTC
TRBJ2-1	TRBV11-3	NA	NA	CASSLGDLYNEQFF	TGTGCCAGCAGCCTGGGGGACCTTTACAATGAGCAGTTCTTC
TRBJ2-3	TRBV15	few	TRBD1	CATSRGQGADWSDTQYF	TGTGCCACCAGCAGAGGACAGGGGGCAGACTGGTCAGATACGCAGTATTTT
TRBJ1-2	TRBV6-2/TRBV6-3	few	TRBD1	CASSYPGQSGYGYTF	TGTGCCAGCAGTTACCCGGGACAGTCTGGCTATGGCTACACCTTC
TRBJ2-7	TRBV18	once	NA	CASSPKAGGTYEQYF	TGTGCCAGCTCACCGAAGGCAGGGGGGACTTACGAGCAGTACTTC
TRBJ1-1	TRBV29-1	NA	NA	CSVASWGNTEAFF	TGCAGCGTTGCAAGCTGGGGCAACACTGAAGCTTTCTTT
TRBJ2-3	TRBV4-1	NA	NA	CASSLGTLNTDTQYF	TGCGCCAGCAGCCTGGGGACTCTAAACACAGATACGCAGTATTTT
TRBJ2-3	TRBV6-6	NA	NA	CASSYTTRSDTQYF	TGTGCCAGCAGTTACACGACCAGGTCAGATACGCAGTATTTT
TRBJ1-1	TRBV6-5	NA	NA	CASSRGGPNEGEAFF	TGTGCCAGCAGTAGGGGGGGACCGAACGAGGGTGAAGCTTTCTTT
TRBJ1-1	TRBV5-1	NA	NA	CASSLTGLSAEAFF	TGCGCCAGCAGCTTAACAGGGTTAAGCGCTGAAGCTTTCTTT
TRBJ2-5	TRBV7-2	NA	TRBD2	CASSWASGVGGETQYF	TGTGCCAGCAGCTGGGCTAGCGGGGTAGGGGGAGAGACCCAGTACTTC
TRBJ2-4	TRBV5-1	NA	NA	CASSLDRREAKNIQYF	TGCGCCAGCAGCTTGGACAGGAGGGAAGCCAAAAACATTCAGTACTTC
TRBJ2-5	TRBV2	few	TRBD1	CASSAGTGEFRETQYF	TGTGCCAGCAGTGCCGGGACAGGGGAGTTTAGAGAGACCCAGTACTTC